The clone carrying this T cell receptor beta chain has ten or more counts. What it binds is not known. Documented time point: persistent/refractory GD, antithyroid drugs over 5 years with positive TRAb. There was RNA extracted from PBMCs, and the TCR library was made from it. Graves' disease diagnosis relied on American Thyroid Association guidelines. One endocrinology department in Xi'an, China, was where patients came from. This sample was included in a study of regulatory T cells in long-lasting Graves disease. Study overall: Persistent Graves' disease required over 5 years of antithyroid drugs and positive TSH receptor antibodies. Study results and caveats: New patients shared 966 public clonotypes, fewer than the 2,500 to 3,500 shared by persistent patients.

Building of the TCR beta libraries involved iRepertoire HTBI primers and Arm-PCR of CDR3 regions. TCRdb called the multiplex PCR reads again in MiXCR, with one record for every CDR3 protein. The sample has some 370,000 distinct CDR3 sequences, less than 25% seen once. The material was peripheral blood mononuclear cells (PBMCs), obtained when the disease was refractory, from a patient treated with antithyroid drugs. The receptor was derived from a female donor with Graves disease.

CDR3 residues: CASSRRMVDTSTTYEQYF. CDR3 bases: TGTGCCAGCAGTCGGAGAATGGTGGACACCTCGACCACCTACGAGCAGTACTTC. The chain combines TRBV11-2 with TRBJ2-7; D is possibly TRBD1 (5 bases). V dropped 6 bases and J dropped 2 bases, with 26 bases sitting between them. CDR1 and CDR2 (germline): SGHAT, FQNNGV. The CDR3 loop spans 18 amino acids.